What follows describes a single TCR beta chain. Germline values: CDR1 SGHTA, CDR2 FQGNSA. The CDR3 covers 14 residues. Trimming removed 4 bases from V and 2 bases from J, with 9 bases in between. These data belong to a study of control samples from healthy donors and cancer patients. The assay was immunoSEQ multiplex PCR, and TCRdb's table has in-frame clones only and misses some. Seen here are roughly 88,000 clones, 75% to 95% observed once, and the top ten hold around 17%. The source is a man aged 50 or older in good health. This chain links TRBV7-2 with TRBJ1-5; D is uncertain. Source material: blood. The CDR3 bases are TGTGCCAGCAGCTCTCGGTGGGGCAATCAGCCCCAGCATTTT. It encodes CASSSRWGNQPQHF.